Shown below are 30 T cell receptor beta chains from a single sample sequenced in a study of blood T cells in healthy people across ages. Alongside a J-beta primer mix, a sample-barcoded 5' primer served in a second PCR lasting roughly 7 to 11 cycles. TCRdb reanalysed the 5' RACE reads using MiXCR and keeps one entry per CDR3 protein. Of some 1.1 million distinct CDR3 sequences listed, around two fifths were seen once; the top ten hold 13%. The sequencing sample was made of blood. These receptors were collected from a man aged 18-30 years in good health.

This clonotype showed up just a few times. This chain connects TRBV7-2 to TRBJ1-1; no reliable D call. This CDR3 has 13 residues. CDR1 and CDR2 (germline): SGHTA, FQGNSA. Trimming shortened V by 6 bases and J by 2 bases, and 10 bases separated the two germline ends. CDR3 sequence: CASSRPINTEAFF. CDR3 sequence (DNA): TGTGCCAGCAGTAGACCGATTAACACTGAAGCTTTCTTT.

This clonotype occurred many times. A read error may account for a junction end that differs from germline. This chain links TRBV12-3 or TRBV12-4 with TRBJ2-3; 7 bases match TRBD2. The CDR3 is 14 residues long. As DNA, the CDR3 is TGCGCCAGCAGCTTGGCGAGCGGGGTAGATACGCAGTATTTT. Translation gives CASSLASGVDTQYF.

The chain carries TRBV20-1 and TRBJ2-1; 13 nucleotides match TRBD2. CDR1 is DFQATT and CDR2 is SNEGSKA in the germline V gene (reference sequence). V lost 3 bases and J lost 9; bases outside the gene matches: 8. The CDR3 loop spans 15 amino acids. The CDR3 nucleotides read TGCAGTGCTAGCCCCGGGACTAGCGGGGTCGGTGAGCAGTTCTTC. It is translated as CSASPGTSGVGEQFF.

This clonotype has a handful of counts. The V call is TRBV20-1, the J call TRBJ2-4; no firm D call. V lost 1 base and J lost 0, with 19 bases in between. The CDR3 has 18 residues. Germline V lookup: CDR1 DFQATT, CDR2 SNEGSKA (reference sequence). The CDR3 DNA is TGCAGTGCTAGAGCAAGCCACGAAGACACGGTAGCCAAAAACATTCAGTACTTC. This codes for CSARASHEDTVAKNIQYF.

The chain employs TRBV4-2 and TRBJ2-5; the match to TRBD2 covers 9 bases. The CDR3 spans 17 residues. The V segment lost 0 bases and the J segment 2 bases; nucleotides outside the gene matches: 7. Per the germline V gene, CDR1 is LGHNA and CDR2 is YNFKEQ. DNA for the CDR3: TGTGCCAGCAGCCAAGATATAGCGGGGGATCTACAAGAGACCCAGTACTTC. It translates to CASSQDIAGDLQETQYF.

The chain couples TRBV7-2 to TRBJ1-2, with D tentatively TRBD1 (6 bases). The germline V gene has CDR1 SGHTA and CDR2 FQGNSA. This CDR3 region has 14 residues. V shed 5 bases and J shed 4 bases, with 14 bases lying between them. This CDR3 is CASSHKLDSYGYTF. The CDR3 region has the DNA TGTGCCAGCAGCCACAAACTGGACAGCTATGGCTACACCTTC.

In this sample, this clonotype turned up a few times. V usage is TRBV29-1 and J usage is TRBJ1-4; no clear D gene. CDR1 is SQVTM and CDR2 is ANQGSEA in the germline V gene. Trimming shortened V by 4 bases and J by 8 bases, and 20 bases separated the two germline ends. The CDR3 sequence is 15 residues long. Here the CDR3 reads CSVGPSVQPGEKLFF. CDR3 sequence (DNA): TGCAGCGTTGGGCCAAGCGTCCAACCTGGGGAAAAACTGTTTTTT.

The sample holds a few counts of this clonotype. The rearrangement joins TRBV11-2 to TRBJ2-7; D is perhaps TRBD1 or TRBD2 (6 bases each). Trimming removed 0 bases from V and 4 bases from J, with 13 bases in between. The CDR3 covers 15 residues. CDR1 is SGHAT, CDR2 FQNNGV, per germline. Written as DNA, the CDR3 is TGTGCCAGCAGCTTAGAACGGGGGCAGAGTTACGAGCAGTACTTC. Translating it yields CASSLERGQSYEQYF.

The chain recombines TRBV6-2 or TRBV6-3 with TRBJ1-5, with 8 bases aligning to TRBD1. The ends lost 5 bases at V and 7 bases at J; junction bases unmatched: 7. This CDR3 comprises 14 residues. Germline loops: CDR1 MNHEY, CDR2 SVGEGT. This CDR3 reads CASSKTGVRQPQHF. For the CDR3, the DNA is TGTGCCAGCAGTAAGACAGGGGTTCGGCAGCCCCAGCATTTT.

The chain carries TRBV20-1 and TRBJ1-2; D perhaps matches TRBD1 (6 bases). Per the germline V gene, CDR1 is DFQATT and CDR2 is SNEGSKA (reference sequence). The ends were cut back, 0 bases at V and 0 bases at J, with 14 bases in the middle. The CDR3 has 16 residues. The CDR3 DNA reads as TGCAGTGCTAGAGATCGAATGGCAGGGGCTAACTATGGCTACACCTTC. Protein: CSARDRMAGANYGYTF.

This clonotype turned up a few times. The rearrangement links TRBV7-2 to TRBJ2-1; 9 positions match TRBD1. The germline V gene has CDR1 SGHTA and CDR2 FQGNSA. This CDR3 has 15 amino acids. J lost 8 bases, V lost 5 bases, and 10 bases had no gene match. CDR3 in DNA: TGTGCCAGCAGCCTTTCGGGACAGGGTCTCGATGAGCAGTTCTTC. Translating gives CASSLSGQGLDEQFF. The variable domain in full, with the rest retrieved from reference TRBV7-2 and TRBJ2-1, is GAGVSQSPSNKVTEKGKDVELRCDPISGHTALYWYRQSLGQGLEFLIYFQGNSAPDKSGLPSDRFSAERTGGSVSTLTIQRTQQEDSAVYLCASSLSGQGLDEQFFGPGTRLTVL.

This clonotype came up a few times. The V and J genes are TRBV7-2 and TRBJ1-6, with D tentatively TRBD1 (5 bases). V was trimmed by 2 bases and J by 0 bases, leaving 11 bases between them. Germline CDR1 reads SGHTA; CDR2 reads FQGNSA. CDR3 size: 17 residues. The CDR3: CASSLPRQSSYNSPLHF. CDR3 nucleotide sequence: TGTGCCAGCAGCTTACCAAGACAGAGCTCCTATAATTCACCCCTCCACTTT.

The rearrangement uses TRBV9 and TRBJ1-1; 9 bases are a match to TRBD1. Trimming cost V 2 bases and J 4 bases; bases outside gene matches: 6. This CDR3 has 15 residues. CDR1 is SGDLS, CDR2 YYNGEE, per germline. In nucleotides, the CDR3 is TGTGCCAGCAGCGTCGGACAGGGGAGGTCCACTGAAGCTTTCTTT. This codes for CASSVGQGRSTEAFF.

V usage is TRBV7-9 and J usage is TRBJ1-1; D is undetermined. Per germline, CDR1 SEHNR and CDR2 FQNEAQ (reference sequence). V shed 5 bases and J shed 7 bases, with 11 bases lying between them. The CDR3 runs 12 residues. The chain's CDR3 is CASSDQVGEAFF. The CDR3 DNA sequence: TGTGCCAGCAGCGACCAGGTCGGTGAAGCTTTCTTT.

The gene calls are TRBV7-9 and TRBJ1-4; 7 nucleotides align to TRBD1. The CDR3 is 11 residues long. V lost 4 bases, J lost 12 bases, and 2 bases stayed unmatched. Germline V lookup: CDR1 SEHNR, CDR2 FQNEAQ (reference sequence). CDR3 sequence reads: CASSSQGELFF. CDR3 DNA: TGTGCCAGCAGCTCGCAGGGGGAACTGTTTTTT.

This chain links TRBV12-5 with TRBJ1-2; possible D gene TRBD1, 6 bases. The CDR3 consists of 15 residues. Trimming took off 4 bases at V and 6 bases at J, with 18 bases between the two ends. Germline V gives CDR1 LGHNT, CDR2 FRNRAP. CDR3 nucleotides: TGTGCTAGTGGTTGTGATGTTGGCAGGGGTGATGGCTACACCTTC. It encodes CASGCDVGRGDGYTF. Supplemented by reference TRBV12-5 and TRBJ1-2, the full variable domain reads DARVTQTPRHKVTEMGQEVTMRCQPILGHNTVFWYRQTMMQGLELLAYFRNRAPLDDSGMPKDRFSAEMPDATLATLKIQPSEPRDSAVYFCASGCDVGRGDGYTFGSGTRLTVV.

The rearrangement uses TRBV7-2 and TRBJ1-1, with D possibly being TRBD1 (6 bases). Germline V gene sequence: CDR1 SGHTA, CDR2 FQGNSA. The CDR3 is 16 amino acids. V dropped 1 base and J dropped 4 bases, with 16 bases sitting between them. The DNA of the CDR3 is TGTGCCAGCAGCTTAGTAGGGGCAGGGGATAGCACTGAAGCTTTCTTT. This codes for CASSLVGAGDSTEAFF.

J is TRBJ1-1 and V is TRBV27; D gene ambiguous. The CDR3 length is 13 residues. Germline values: CDR1 MNHEY, CDR2 SMNVEV (reference sequence). Between the trimmed V and J ends, which lost 11 bases and 1 base, there was a span of 14 bases. This CDR3 is CACQAGRNTEAFF. Written as DNA, the CDR3 is TGTGCCTGCCAGGCAGGCCGGAACACTGAAGCTTTCTTT.

Many counts were recorded for this clonotype. The V gene is TRBV4-3, the J gene TRBJ1-4; no clear D. This CDR3 has 17 amino acids. Between the trimmed V and J ends, which lost 0 bases and 0 bases, there was a span of 11 bases. Germline loops: CDR1 LGHNA, CDR2 YSLEER. The CDR3 region is CASSQDGSVATNEKLFF. CDR3 nucleotide sequence: TGCGCCAGCAGCCAAGATGGCAGCGTTGCAACTAATGAAAAACTGTTTTTT.

This sequence joins TRBV11-2 and TRBJ2-3; maybe TRBD2 (5 bases). Germline V gives CDR1 SGHAT, CDR2 FQNNGV. The length of the CDR3 is 13 residues. Trimming stripped 9 bases from V and 2 bases from J, with 12 bases between. The CDR3 nucleotides read TGTGCCAGTCGGGATTTCCCCACAGATACGCAGTATTTT. Its translation is CASRDFPTDTQYF.

This clonotype has only a few counts. The chain links TRBV4-1 to TRBJ2-4; perhaps TRBD1 as D (5 bases). The CDR3 has 16 residues. Germline V gene data show CDR1 as MGHRA and CDR2 as YSYEKL. V lost 0 bases and J lost 8, with 17 bases in between. Here the CDR3 reads CASSQDSARRVDIQYF. CDR3 bases: TGCGCCAGCAGCCAAGATTCAGCCCGCAGGGTGGACATTCAGTACTTC.

The rearrangement links TRBV5-1 to TRBJ2-3, with D possibly matching TRBD2 (6 bases). V gave up 4 bases and J gave up 2 bases, with 11 bases separating them. The length of the CDR3 is 14 residues. The germline gives CDR1 SGHRS, CDR2 YFSETQ. DNA of the CDR3: TGCGCCAGCAGCGGGGGACTGCACACAGATACGCAGTATTTT. Its translation: CASSGGLHTDTQYF. The whole variable domain, filled in from reference TRBV5-1 and TRBJ2-3, reads KAGVTQTPRYLIKTRGQQVTLSCSPISGHRSVSWYQQTPGQGLQFLFEYFSETQRNKGNFPGRFSGRQFSNSRSEMNVSTLELGDSALYLCASSGGLHTDTQYFGPGTRLTVL.

This clonotype appeared many times. V and J are TRBV27 and TRBJ2-3; D not resolved. The CDR3 totals 14 residues. CDR1 is MNHEY, CDR2 SMNVEV, per germline (reference sequence). V shed 3 bases and J shed 0 bases, with 7 bases lying between them. DNA of the CDR3: TGTGCCAGCAGTTTTGAGTTAAGCACAGATACGCAGTATTTT. It encodes CASSFELSTDTQYF.

V gene TRBV10-3 combines with J gene TRBJ1-6; a possible D gene is TRBD1 (5 bases). Germline CDR1 is ENHRY and CDR2 is SYGVKD. V dropped 4 bases and J dropped 8 bases, with 15 bases sitting between them. This CDR3 is 15 amino acids long. The CDR3, as DNA: TGTGCCATCAGTGTGGGACCCGGGGCGGATTCACCCCTCCACTTT. This gives the protein CAISVGPGADSPLHF.

The V gene is TRBV7-2, the J gene TRBJ2-7; D not certain. The CDR3 extends over 15 amino acids. Trimming took off 1 base at V and 3 bases at J, with 13 bases between the two ends. CDR1 and CDR2 from the germline V gene are SGHTA and FQGNSA. The CDR3 loop reads CASSLDPGLNYEQYF. The DNA of the CDR3 is TGTGCCAGCAGCTTAGACCCGGGTTTGAACTACGAGCAGTACTTC. Together with reference TRBV7-2 and TRBJ2-7, the CDR3 gives the full variable domain: GAGVSQSPSNKVTEKGKDVELRCDPISGHTALYWYRQSLGQGLEFLIYFQGNSAPDKSGLPSDRFSAERTGGSVSTLTIQRTQQEDSAVYLCASSLDPGLNYEQYFGPGTRLTVT.

The J gene is TRBJ2-3, the V gene TRBV15, with D possibly matching TRBD1 (5 bases). Trimming shortened V by 4 bases and J by 1 base, and 15 bases separated the two germline ends. The germline V gene encodes CDR1 LNHNV and CDR2 YYDKDF (reference sequence). This CDR3 has 16 amino acids. Here the CDR3 reads CATSIMQGIGTDTQYF. The CDR3 DNA follows: TGTGCCACCAGCATAATGCAGGGTATAGGCACAGATACGCAGTATTTT.

The chain couples TRBV29-1 to TRBJ1-1; D ambiguous. This CDR3 is built from 13 residues. Between the trimmed V and J ends, which lost 5 bases and 1 base, there was a span of 11 bases. CDR1 SQVTM and CDR2 ANQGSEA come from the germline V gene. CDR3 sequence: CSVKVSPNTEAFF. The CDR3 DNA is TGCAGCGTTAAAGTCAGCCCGAACACTGAAGCTTTCTTT.

The CDR3 sequence: CSASRRDIVDSNQPQHF. CDR3 sequence (DNA): TGCAGTGCTTCCCGACGGGATATTGTGGATAGCAATCAGCCCCAGCATTTT. The chain uses TRBV20-1 and TRBJ1-5, with D unclear. Germline V lookup: CDR1 DFQATT, CDR2 SNEGSKA (reference sequence). Trimming shortened V by 5 bases and J by 0 bases, and 20 bases separated the two germline ends. This CDR3 comprises 17 residues.

The chain links TRBV29-1 to TRBJ1-1; no firm D call. Germline CDR1 reads SQVTM; CDR2 reads ANQGSEA. Deletions cut 5 bases from V and 2 bases from J, with 6 bases between. The CDR3 extends over 11 amino acids. The DNA of the CDR3 is TGCAGCGTTCAGAGAAACACTGAAGCTTTCTTT. Encoded protein: CSVQRNTEAFF.

CDR3 nucleotides: TGTGCCAGCAGTTTTGGGTTTAGAGCAGATGTGCAGTATTTT. Translating it yields CASSFGFRADVQYF. This rearrangement joins TRBV12-3 or TRBV12-4 to TRBJ2-3; D not certain. Between the trimmed V and J ends, which lost 3 bases and 11 bases, there was a span of 18 bases. This CDR3 region has 14 residues.